This T cell receptor (beta chain) appears in the sequencing data of a study of a mutant IDH1 vaccine in newly diagnosed glioma. Overall study context: The sex distribution of treated patients was 62.5% male and approximately 40% female, with a mean age of roughly 40 years. Therapy received beforehand was radiotherapy, temozolomide, or both, with most patients given both. V12 took place at week 35, and V13 at week 47.

Germline-derived CDR1 and CDR2 are GTSNPN and SVGIG (reference sequence). V gave up 2 bases and J gave up 0 bases; unmatched junction bases: 6. The CDR3 length is 15 residues. This sample's time point: week 35, safety follow-up. In every dose of vaccine, 300 ug of mutant IDH1 20-mer peptide was given alongside topical imiquimod. Generated by immunoSEQ multiplex PCR, the TCRdb table keeps only in-frame clones and is missing some. The data contain tens of thousands of clones, 80% to 85% of them singletons. As regards this clone: Antigen: not known.

The sequencing used PBMCs, collected from a glioma patient whose treatment included an IDH1 peptide vaccine. The chain recombines TRBV30 with TRBJ1-1; 7 bases map to TRBD1. The sequence was collected from a man between 18 and 29 years old with glioma. The CDR3 loop reads CAWSPGTAMNTEAFF. The CDR3 DNA sequence: TGTGCCTGGAGTCCGGGGACAGCCATGAACACTGAAGCTTTCTTT.